What follows is one T cell receptor (beta chain) and its context. As yet, its antigen is unknown. This sample is drawn from a study of PD-1 blockade in classical Hodgkin lymphoma. Study results and caveats: CD4+ TCR diversity rose significantly by C4D1, and CD8+ TCR diversity did not.

The CDR3 runs 14 residues. Deletions cut 6 bases from V and 2 bases from J, with 8 bases between. Germline V gene lookup returns CDR1 ENHRY and CDR2 SYGVKD. Brentuximab vedotin exposure varied, and every patient relapsed after autologous stem cell transplantation. Data came from immunoSEQ multiplex PCR; TCRdb stores just in-frame clones and leaves some out. The sample gives about 40,000 clones, more than 75% of which show up once; about 10% is in the top ten. J is TRBJ1-6 and V is TRBV10-3; D is unresolved. The specimen was peripheral blood mononuclear cells (PBMCs), collected at baseline. This TCR derives from a human donor with classical Hodgkin lymphoma. CDR3 protein: CAIRTGPYNSPLHF. DNA for the CDR3: TGTGCCATCAGAACCGGGCCCTATAATTCACCCCTCCACTTT.